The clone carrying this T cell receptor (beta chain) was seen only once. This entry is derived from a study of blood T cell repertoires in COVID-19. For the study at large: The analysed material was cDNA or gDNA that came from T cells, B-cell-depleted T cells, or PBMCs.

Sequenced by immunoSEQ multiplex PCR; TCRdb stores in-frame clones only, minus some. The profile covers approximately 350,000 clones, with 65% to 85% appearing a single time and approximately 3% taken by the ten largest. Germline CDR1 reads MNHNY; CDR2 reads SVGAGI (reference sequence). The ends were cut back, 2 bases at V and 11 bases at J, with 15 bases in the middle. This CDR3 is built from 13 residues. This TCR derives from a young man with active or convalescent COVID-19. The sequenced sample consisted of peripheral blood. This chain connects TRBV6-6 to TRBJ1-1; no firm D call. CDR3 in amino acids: CASSYESFVEAFF. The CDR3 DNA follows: TGTGCCAGCAGTTACGAGTCGTTCGTCGAGGCTTTCTTT.